This TCR beta chain came from a study of technical replicates of blood from several donors (dated by TCRdb to 2015 to 2018). The library was made by the immunoSEQ multiplex PCR assay. TCRdb mirrors the immuneACCESS table, restricted to in-frame sequences. Some clones are absent from its copies; in checked studies, under half trace to an unresolved V gene, and the reason for the others is unknown. Recorded for this sample are 85,000 to 95,000 clones; about 96% of them occurred a single time. 0.35% to 0.45% of the sample is in the top ten clones. CDR1 and CDR2 are drawn from the germline V gene: SGHDN, FVKESK. From V the trimming removes 4 bases and from J it removes 2 bases, while the gene matches leave 4 bases of the junction unaccounted for. The cysteine opens and the phenylalanine closes a CDR3 of 14 amino acids. The sequence is cut down to CDR3 DNA, 42 bases in frame from base 1. Of note for this clone: Its antigen specificity is not known. Base qualities were left out, and no much larger clone turns up one base away.

Sequences were obtained from T cells isolated from PBMCs. This sequence uses TRBV14 and TRBJ2-7, with 8 middle bases fitting TRBD1. The TCR was taken from a human donor in good health. The DNA sequence follows: TGTGCCAGCAGCCCCACGACAGGGGCCTACGAGCAGTACTTC. It encodes CASSPTTGAYEQYF.